Shown below are 2 T cell receptor beta chains from a single sample sequenced in a study of blood T cell repertoires in COVID-19. Using immunoSEQ multiplex PCR, the repertoire was profiled, and TCRdb retains in-frame clones only, with some absent. The sample lists about 94,000 clones, 80% seen once, with under 20% in the top ten. Sequencing was performed on peripheral blood. The receptors shown here come from a human donor in a cohort sampled during active COVID-19.

The chain couples TRBV19 to TRBJ2-1, with TRBD2 as a possible D gene (6 bases). Trimming shortened V by 4 bases and J by 6 bases, and 16 bases separated the two germline ends. This CDR3 comprises 15 residues. In germline, CDR1 is LNHDA, CDR2 SQIVND (reference sequence). CDR3 DNA: TGTGCCAGTAGTAACCTTCTGGGGCGGGGCAATGAGCAGTTCTTC. Protein sequence: CASSNLLGRGNEQFF.

The chain is built from TRBV5-5 and TRBJ2-7, with 7 bases matching TRBD1. CDR3 size: 16 residues. V shed 4 bases and J 4 bases; nucleotides not matched to a gene: 14. CDR1 SGHKS and CDR2 YYEKEE come from the germline V gene (reference sequence). The CDR3 protein is CASSAPMDRTLYEQYF. The CDR3 DNA sequence: TGTGCCAGCAGCGCCCCGATGGACAGGACGCTGTACGAGCAGTACTTC.